A single sample is the source of the 6 T cell receptor beta chains below, sequenced in a study of blood T cell repertoires in COVID-19. Profiled with immunoSEQ multiplex PCR; TCRdb holds only in-frame clones, not every one. The sample consists of some 130,000 clones, 86% of them appearing once. The sample consisted of PBMCs or T cells enriched from blood (not recorded which). The receptor source for this set is a woman aged 50 to 60 who had recovered from COVID-19.

This clone was picked up one time. The chain uses TRBV19 and TRBJ2-4, with 11 bases identical to TRBD1. This CDR3 spans 17 amino acids. The V segment lost 3 bases and the J segment 3 bases; nucleotides outside the gene matches: 7. Germline CDR1 is LNHDA and CDR2 is SQIVND (reference sequence). The CDR3 sequence is CASSMGGQGAGKNIQYF. The CDR3 DNA is TGTGCCAGTAGTATGGGTGGACAGGGGGCCGGCAAAAACATTCAGTACTTC.

V is TRBV10-1 and J is TRBJ1-1, with 9 bases aligning to TRBD1. With V trimmed by 1 base and J by 4 bases, 4 bases remained unmatched. In germline, CDR1 is WNHNN, CDR2 SYGVQD (reference sequence). The CDR3 runs to 15 residues. The CDR3 spells CASSEFGQGTTEAFF. The DNA of the CDR3 is TGCGCCAGCAGTGAGTTCGGACAGGGGACCACTGAAGCTTTCTTT.

This clone was detected a few times. The chain has TRBV21-1 and TRBJ2-1; the D call TRBD2 from the table was never checked on the DNA. TRBV21-1 is designated a pseudogene. This CDR3 region has 14 residues. DNA for the CDR3: TGTGCCAGCAGCAAAGCACCGGGCTACAATGAGCAGTTCTTC. Protein sequence: CASSKAPGYNEQFF.

The count of this clone is one. V is TRBV10-3 and J is TRBJ1-2; D is unclear. Germline V gene data show CDR1 as ENHRY and CDR2 as SYGVKD. With 3 bases removed from V and 0 bases from J, the gap between germline ends came to 5 bases. The CDR3 runs to 13 residues. The CDR3 region has the DNA TGTGCCATCAGTGACGGTACTAACTATGGCTACACCTTC. Amino acid sequence: CAISDGTNYGYTF.

The CDR3 DNA is TGTGCCAGCAGCGTGGTTGACAGGGGATACACTGAAGCTTTCTTT. Residues: CASSVVDRGYTEAFF. This chain uses TRBV9 with TRBJ1-1, with 8 bases that match TRBD1. CDR1 is SGDLS, CDR2 YYNGEE, per germline. V was clipped by 2 bases and J by 3 bases; unmatched bases: 6. The CDR3 totals 15 residues.

The chain links TRBV4-1 to TRBJ2-5, with 9 bases lining up with TRBD2. Germline lookup yields CDR1 MGHRA and CDR2 YSYEKL. V lost 4 bases, J lost 8 bases, and 8 bases stayed unmatched. The CDR3 runs to 14 residues. CDR3 loop: CASSRTLAGPTQYF. The CDR3 DNA sequence: TGCGCCAGCAGCCGCACGCTAGCGGGACCCACCCAGTACTTC.